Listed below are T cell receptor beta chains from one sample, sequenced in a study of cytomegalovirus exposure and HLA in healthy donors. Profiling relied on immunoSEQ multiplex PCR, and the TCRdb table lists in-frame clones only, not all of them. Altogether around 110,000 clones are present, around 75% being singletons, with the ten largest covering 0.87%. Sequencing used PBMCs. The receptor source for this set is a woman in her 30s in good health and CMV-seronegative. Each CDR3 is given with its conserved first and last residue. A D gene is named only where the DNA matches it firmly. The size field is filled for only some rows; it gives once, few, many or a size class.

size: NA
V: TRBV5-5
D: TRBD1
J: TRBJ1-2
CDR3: CASRGAGGMSYGYTF
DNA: TGTGCCAGCAGGGGGGCAGGGGGGATGTCTTATGGCTACACCTTC

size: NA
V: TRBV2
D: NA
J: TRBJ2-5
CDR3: CAPPTQSRNPPAEETQYF
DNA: TGTGCCCCACCGACTCAAAGTCGGAATCCCCCTGCAGAAGAGACCCAGTACTTC

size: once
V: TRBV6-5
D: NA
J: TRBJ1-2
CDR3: CASARSRANYGYTF
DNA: TGTGCCAGCGCGAGGAGTCGAGCTAACTATGGCTACACCTTC

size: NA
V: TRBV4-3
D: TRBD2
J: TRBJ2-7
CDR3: CASSQDQAGGPNEQYF
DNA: TGCGCCAGCAGCCAAGATCAAGCGGGGGGCCCCAACGAGCAGTACTTC

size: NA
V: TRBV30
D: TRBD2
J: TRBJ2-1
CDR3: CAWTEGLGTYNEQFF
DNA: TGTGCCTGGACCGAGGGACTAGGAACCTACAATGAGCAGTTCTTC

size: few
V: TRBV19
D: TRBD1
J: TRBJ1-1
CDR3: CASIPLVGGRGNTEAFF
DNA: TGTGCCAGTATTCCCCTGGTAGGGGGCCGCGGGAACACTGAAGCTTTCTTT

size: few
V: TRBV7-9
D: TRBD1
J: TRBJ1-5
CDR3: CASSFGTENQPQHF
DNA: TGTGCCAGCAGCTTTGGGACAGAGAATCAGCCCCAGCATTTT

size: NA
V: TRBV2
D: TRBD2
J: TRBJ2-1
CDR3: CASSLETSSYNEQFF
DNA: TGTGCCAGCAGCCTCGAGACTAGCAGCTACAATGAGCAGTTCTTC

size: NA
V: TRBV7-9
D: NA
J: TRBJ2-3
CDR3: CASSPRTARTDTQYF
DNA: TGTGCCAGCAGCCCTCGGACAGCCCGCACAGATACGCAGTATTTT

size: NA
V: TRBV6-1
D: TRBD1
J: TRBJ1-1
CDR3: CASVTGGGDTEAFF
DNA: TGTGCCAGCGTTACAGGGGGAGGGGACACTGAAGCTTTCTTT

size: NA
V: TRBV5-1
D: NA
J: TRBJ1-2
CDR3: CASSLTFHDGYTF
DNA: TGCGCCAGCAGCTTGACTTTTCACGATGGCTACACCTTC

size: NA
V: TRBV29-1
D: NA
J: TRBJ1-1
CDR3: CSVISQGIANTEAFF
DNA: TGCAGCGTTATTAGCCAGGGTATCGCGAACACTGAAGCTTTCTTT

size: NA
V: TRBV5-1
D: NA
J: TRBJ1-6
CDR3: CASSSGGDKLNSPLHF
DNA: TGCGCCAGCAGCTCGGGAGGGGACAAACTTAATTCACCCCTCCACTTT

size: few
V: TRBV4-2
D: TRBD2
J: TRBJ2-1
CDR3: CASSHRLAGDVDEQFF
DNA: TGTGCCAGCAGCCACCGGCTAGCGGGGGACGTCGATGAGCAGTTCTTC

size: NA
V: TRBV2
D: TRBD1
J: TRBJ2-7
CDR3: CASNIGLLGTGDYEQYF
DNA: TGTGCCAGCAATATCGGGTTGTTGGGGACAGGGGATTACGAGCAGTACTTC

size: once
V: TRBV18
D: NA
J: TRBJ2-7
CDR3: CASSPQGWDEQYF
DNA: TGTGCCAGCTCACCTCAGGGCTGGGACGAGCAGTACTTC

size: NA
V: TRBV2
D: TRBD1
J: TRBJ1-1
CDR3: CASVTGGLNTEAFF
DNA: TGTGCCAGCGTGACAGGGGGTTTAAACACTGAAGCTTTCTTT

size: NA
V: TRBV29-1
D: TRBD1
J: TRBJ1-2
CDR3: CSAKGGDRGYNYGYTF
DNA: TGCAGCGCCAAGGGGGGGGACAGGGGGTATAACTATGGCTACACCTTC

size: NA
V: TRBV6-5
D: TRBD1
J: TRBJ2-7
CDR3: CASSYPGQGGPYEQYF
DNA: TGTGCCAGCAGTTACCCGGGACAGGGAGGGCCCTACGAGCAGTACTTC

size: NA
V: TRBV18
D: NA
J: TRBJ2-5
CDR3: CASSAARQQETQYF
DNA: TGTGCCAGCTCAGCCGCCAGACAGCAAGAGACCCAGTACTTC

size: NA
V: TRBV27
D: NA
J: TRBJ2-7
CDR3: CASRLDSAYEQYF
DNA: TGTGCCAGCCGCTTGGACAGCGCTTACGAGCAGTACTTC

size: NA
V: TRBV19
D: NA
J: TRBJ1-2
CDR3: CASSSATGLGYGYTF
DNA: TGTGCCAGTAGTTCCGCCACAGGGCTTGGCTATGGCTACACCTTC